Listed below are T cell receptor beta chains from one sample, sequenced in a study of beta chain features in type 1 diabetes. Sequencing used immunoSEQ multiplex PCR; TCRdb keeps in-frame clones, though not all of them. The data show about 250,000 clones, over 12% seen once. The sequenced material came from naive CD4+ T cells from blood. The receptors were gathered from a woman aged 40 to 50 in good health. CDR3s include the opening cysteine and the closing phenylalanine or tryptophan. Each record gives: CDR3 DNA, CDR3 protein, clone size, D gene, V gene, J gene. D genes are given only for firm matches. Clone size appears in some rows only: once, few, many, or a class for an expanded clone.

TGTGCCAGCCGGCGGGGGAAACTGTTTTTT	CASRRGKLFF	.	.	TRBV25-1	TRBJ1-4
TGTGCCAGCAGTGAAGTGGTCACAGGAGGCTACACCTTC	CASSEVVTGGYTF	many	.	TRBV25-1	TRBJ1-2
TGCGCCAGCAGCCAACTTCAACAGGCAAACTATGGCTACACCTTC	CASSQLQQANYGYTF	.	.	TRBV4-1	TRBJ1-2
TGCGCCAGCAGCTTGGAAGGGACAGGGGGTACCAATGAGCAGTTCTTC	CASSLEGTGGTNEQFF	.	TRBD1	TRBV5-1	TRBJ2-1
TGTGCCAGCGGGAGGTTGCCAGGGTTCCACACTGAAGCTTTCTTT	CASGRLPGFHTEAFF	few	.	TRBV9	TRBJ1-1
TGTGCCATCAGGGACAGAGACACCGGGGAGCTGTTTTTT	CAIRDRDTGELFF	.	.	TRBV10-3	TRBJ2-2
TGTGCCAGCAGCCCAGCGGGGGGCCATGAGCAGTTCTTC	CASSPAGGHEQFF	few	TRBD2	TRBV5-6	TRBJ2-1
TGTGCCAGCAGCTTAGTGGCTTGGGGCAGTTCCTACGAGCAGTACTTC	CASSLVAWGSSYEQYF	.	.	TRBV7-9	TRBJ2-7
TGTGCCAGCAGCCCTCGGACAGGCACAGATACGCAGTATTTT	CASSPRTGTDTQYF	.	.	TRBV7-8	TRBJ2-3
TGTGCCAGCAGCGTAGGGGGGGGCACCTACGAGCAGTACTTC	CASSVGGGTYEQYF	.	.	TRBV9	TRBJ2-7
TGTGCCAGCAGCGCCTCCGACAGACCCTATGGCTACACCTTC	CASSASDRPYGYTF	.	.	TRBV9	TRBJ1-2
TGCGCCAGCAGCCCGACAGGCGCGAACACCGGGGAGCTGTTTTTT	CASSPTGANTGELFF	few	.	TRBV10-1	TRBJ2-2
TGTGCCAGCAGTAAGGGAGATCAGCCCCAGCATTTT	CASSKGDQPQHF	.	.	TRBV6-6	TRBJ1-5
TGTGCCAGCAGCTTAACACAGGGGGTGGGAACTGAAGCTTTCTTT	CASSLTQGVGTEAFF	few	TRBD1	TRBV7-9	TRBJ1-1
TGTGCCAGCAGCCCTCCAGGGGGCGGGCAGCCCCAGCATTTT	CASSPPGGGQPQHF	.	TRBD1	TRBV6-5	TRBJ1-5
TGTGCCAGCAGGCTCGGGGGGAGGGGGGGCTACACCTTC	CASRLGGRGGYTF	few	.	TRBV6-5	TRBJ1-2
TGCAGCGTAGGACAGGCGATTAATGAAAAACTGTTTTTT	CSVGQAINEKLFF	.	TRBD1	TRBV29-1	TRBJ1-4
TGTGCCAGCAGCTTAGCGCTCGGGGGGGCCTACAATGAGCAGTTCTTC	CASSLALGGAYNEQFF	many	TRBD2	TRBV13	TRBJ2-1
TGTGCCAGCAGCTCGGGAGGGACTAGCGGGGGGGCGGAGACCCAGTACTTC	CASSSGGTSGGAETQYF	few	TRBD2	TRBV5-4	TRBJ2-5
TGTGCCAGCGCTATCAGGATGGTCGTGGATACGCAGTATTTT	CASAIRMVVDTQYF	few	.	TRBV2	TRBJ2-3
TGTGCCAGCAGTGAAAGACGACAGGGTAGAGGGACTGAAGCTTTCTTT	CASSERRQGRGTEAFF	.	TRBD1	TRBV6-1	TRBJ1-1
TGTGCCAGCAGCCTCGGACAGTACAATGAGCAGTTCTTC	CASSLGQYNEQFF	.	.	TRBV7-2	TRBJ2-1
TGTGCCAGCAGCCAAGATCGGAACAGGCCTCGGAATGAGCAGTTCTTC	CASSQDRNRPRNEQFF	.	.	TRBV4-2	TRBJ2-1
TGTGCCAGCAGCCCACTGCGCGGAGGGAATCAGCCCCAGCATTTT	CASSPLRGGNQPQHF	.	.	TRBV7-9	TRBJ1-5
TGTGCCAGCAGTGGTCTTTTGGGACAGGGGTTTCAGCCCCAGCATTTT	CASSGLLGQGFQPQHF	.	TRBD1	TRBV2	TRBJ1-5
TGCGCCAGCAGCTTCCGGTCCCGTCCGGATGAGCAGTTCTTC	CASSFRSRPDEQFF	few	.	TRBV5-1	TRBJ2-1
TGCAGCGTTGTCCAGGACAGGGGGCGCGAGCAGTACTTC	CSVVQDRGREQYF	.	TRBD1	TRBV29-1	TRBJ2-7
TGTGCCAGCTCACCACTTTCCGGGACTAGCGGGGGGTCGCTGGGCGAGCAGTACTTC	CASSPLSGTSGGSLGEQYF	.	TRBD2	TRBV18	TRBJ2-7
TGTGCCAGCAGCCCCCTTCAGGCATCTCCCTACAATGAGCAGTTCTTC	CASSPLQASPYNEQFF	once	.	TRBV21-1	TRBJ2-1
TGTGCCAGCAGCGTAGAAATAGATTCCTACAATGAGCAGTTCTTC	CASSVEIDSYNEQFF	.	.	TRBV9	TRBJ2-1
TGTGCCAGCAGCAGGGACAGGGGTTTCTTAAGGAACACTGAAGCTTTCTTT	CASSRDRGFLRNTEAFF	.	TRBD1	TRBV5-4	TRBJ1-1
TGCGCCAGCAGCTTAAAAGAGGGGGTGGGGGCTTTCTTT	CASSLKEGVGAFF	few	.	TRBV5-1	TRBJ1-1
TGTGCCAGCAGTGACCCAGGACAGGGATTTGATGGCTACACCTTC	CASSDPGQGFDGYTF	few	TRBD1	TRBV25-1	TRBJ1-2
TGTGCCAGCAGTTACCAGGGGCTCAATGGCTACACCTTC	CASSYQGLNGYTF	.	.	TRBV2	TRBJ1-2
TGTGCCAGCAAAACAGGGGAGAACTATGGCTACACCTTC	CASKTGENYGYTF	.	TRBD1	TRBV18	TRBJ1-2
TGTGCCAGCAGCTCCAGGATCGCAACTAATGAAAAACTGTTTTTT	CASSSRIATNEKLFF	few	.	TRBV13	TRBJ1-4
TGCGCCAGCAGCGACAGGACAGGGAGCTCCTATAATTCACCCCTCCACTTT	CASSDRTGSSYNSPLHF	few	TRBD1	TRBV5-1	TRBJ1-6
TGTGCCAGCAGCTTAGTCGCAGGACTCCCCAGGCAGGGCTACACCTTC	CASSLVAGLPRQGYTF	few	.	TRBV7-6	TRBJ1-2
TGTGCCAGCAGTCCATTGAGTCTTAGCTCCTACAATGAGCAGTTCTTC	CASSPLSLSSYNEQFF	.	.	TRBV27	TRBJ2-1
TGTGCCAGCAGTGTGATTAGCCGCTCCTACGAGCAGTACTTC	CASSVISRSYEQYF	.	.	TRBV2	TRBJ2-7
TGTGCCAGCAGTTACGGTGGAGATTTAGCCAAAAACATTCAGTACTTC	CASSYGGDLAKNIQYF	.	.	TRBV6-5	TRBJ2-4
TGTGCCAGCAGTTATGCCGGGACTAGCGTTTACGAGCAGTACTTC	CASSYAGTSVYEQYF	few	TRBD2	TRBV6-5	TRBJ2-7
TGCGCCAGCAGAAGGGAGGGGCCCGGGGACATTCAGTACTTC	CASRREGPGDIQYF	few	TRBD2	TRBV5-1	TRBJ2-4
TGTGCCAGCAGTGACAGGTTACCGAACACTGAAGCTTTCTTT	CASSDRLPNTEAFF	.	.	TRBV2	TRBJ1-1
TGTGCCAGCAGTTACGACTTACCGAACACTGAAGCTTTCTTT	CASSYDLPNTEAFF	few	.	TRBV6-5	TRBJ1-1
TGCGCCAGCAGCTTGGCCGGGACAGCCTTGAGTCGGGACGAGCAGTACTTC	CASSLAGTALSRDEQYF	.	TRBD1	TRBV5-1	TRBJ2-7
TGTGCCACCGCGGGGAACCCCCAGCATTTT	CATAGNPQHF	few	.	TRBV6-1	TRBJ1-5
TGTGCCAGCACCCTAACTAACTATGGCTACACCTTC	CASTLTNYGYTF	.	.	TRBV7-2	TRBJ1-2
TGTGCCAGCAGCTCCGGACAGGGTGGCAATCAGCCCCAGCATTTT	CASSSGQGGNQPQHF	few	TRBD1	TRBV7-2	TRBJ1-5
TGTGCCTGGAGTGTAGGGGGCTACACTGAAGCTTTCTTT	CAWSVGGYTEAFF	.	TRBD1	TRBV30	TRBJ1-1
TGTGCCAGCAGCCGCCGATCTGGGGGCGGCTCCTACAATGAGCAGTTCTTC	CASSRRSGGGSYNEQFF	.	.	TRBV14	TRBJ2-1
TGTGCCAGCAGTTTAGCACAAGGGGGGGTAGCCAAAAACATTCAGTACTTC	CASSLAQGGVAKNIQYF	.	.	TRBV27	TRBJ2-4